The 17 T cell receptor beta chains below all came from one sample that was sequenced in a study of blood T cell repertoires in COVID-19. Measured with immunoSEQ multiplex PCR; TCRdb has only the in-frame clones, and not every one. The sample lists about 210,000 clones; around 88% were seen once. Sequenced sample: PBMCs or T cells enriched from blood (not recorded which). All receptors come from a middle-aged woman with acute COVID-19.

Turning to this clone: Other DNA sequences from this sample encode an identical CDR3 as well. The DNA for the CDR3 is TGTGCCTGGAGTGTAAACTCGAACACTGAAGCTTTCTTT. This encodes CAWSVNSNTEAFF. V usage is TRBV30 and J usage is TRBJ1-1; D unresolved. The CDR3 has 13 residues. V dropped 0 bases and J dropped 1 base, with 6 bases sitting between them. Germline CDR1 and CDR2: GTSNPN and SVGIG (reference sequence).

This chain uses TRBV6-5 with TRBJ1-5, with 8 bases matching TRBD1. There are 15 residues in the CDR3. V trimming: 4 bases; J trimming: 6 bases; junction bases outside the gene matches: 8. Germline V lookup: CDR1 MNHEY, CDR2 SVGAGI. The CDR3 DNA reads TGTGCCAGCAGTTTGTCAGGGGGCGAGGCTCAGCCCCAGCATTTT. Its protein product is CASSLSGGEAQPQHF.

This clone was counted between two and nine times. J is TRBJ2-1 and V is TRBV5-1; D unclear. V dropped 4 bases and J dropped 0 bases, with 8 bases sitting between them. The germline CDR1 and CDR2 sequences are SGHRS and YFSETQ. CDR3 length: 14 residues. The CDR3 spells CASSPPSSYNEQFF. The CDR3 nucleotides are TGCGCCAGCAGCCCACCTAGCTCCTACAATGAGCAGTTCTTC.

This sequence joins TRBV5-1 and TRBJ1-2; D is unresolved. The germline V gene has CDR1 SGHRS and CDR2 YFSETQ. The CDR3 is made up of 14 amino acids. The V end was cut by 0 bases, the J end by 7 bases, with 13 bases between. The CDR3 loop is CASSLEGPPGGYTF. CDR3 nucleotides: TGCGCCAGCAGCTTGGAAGGCCCCCCGGGTGGCTACACCTTC.

This rearrangement joins TRBV27 to TRBJ2-3; TRBD2 agrees at 8 bases. Germline CDR1 and CDR2: MNHEY and SMNVEV (reference sequence). The trim removed 6 bases at V and 3 bases at J, leaving 14 bases unmatched. The CDR3 spans 17 residues. For the CDR3, the DNA is TGTGCCAGCAGCCCCGGGACTAGTATTTCGCGGACAGATACGCAGTATTTT. Translated: CASSPGTSISRTDTQYF.

The J gene is TRBJ2-3, the V gene TRBV5-4; D is possibly TRBD2 (6 bases). Looked up from germline, CDR1 is SGHNT and CDR2 is YYREEE (reference sequence). The V end lost 2 bases, the J end lost 4 bases, and 11 bases lay between the germline ends. The CDR3 sequence is 14 residues long. Here the CDR3 DNA reads TGTGCCAGCAGCTTCGGCGGGATTTCAGATACGCAGTATTTT. The encoded protein is CASSFGGISDTQYF.

The sample holds one count of this clone. The genes are TRBV6-5 and TRBJ1-3, with 7 bases that match TRBD1. CDR1 is MNHEY, CDR2 SVGAGI, per germline. The CDR3 is 14 residues long. Losses at the gene ends were 6 bases for V and 4 bases for J; bases not matched to a gene: 6. CDR3 in DNA: TGTGCCAGCAGGTCAACAGGGGTGGGAAACACCATATATTTT. It translates to CASRSTGVGNTIYF.

This chain uses TRBV6-6 with TRBJ2-6; 8 nucleotides line up with TRBD1. This CDR3 has 19 residues. After removal of 5 bases from V and 4 bases from J, the junction contained 16 bases not matched to a gene. Per the germline V gene, CDR1 is MNHNY and CDR2 is SVGAGI (reference sequence). The CDR3 DNA reads TGTGCCAGCAGTCCCGGCTGGGCAGGGGGCGTTTCCGGGGCCAACGTCCTGACTTTC. This encodes CASSPGWAGGVSGANVLTF.

The rearrangement links TRBV9 to TRBJ2-5; 7 bases are shared with TRBD1. CDR1 and CDR2 (germline): SGDLS, YYNGEE. Losses at the gene ends were 0 bases for V and 7 bases for J; bases not matched to a gene: 6. The length of the CDR3 is 14 residues. The CDR3: CASSVGTGVATQYF. The CDR3 DNA is TGTGCCAGCAGCGTAGGCACAGGGGTTGCGACCCAGTACTTC.

V usage is TRBV4-3 and J usage is TRBJ1-3, with D uncertain. CDR1 is LGHNA, CDR2 YSLEER, per germline. The V end was cut by 0 bases, the J end by 3 bases, with 12 bases between. The CDR3 totals 16 residues. The CDR3 here is CASSQEEGRNGNTIYF. The CDR3 DNA reads TGCGCCAGCAGCCAAGAAGAGGGCCGAAATGGAAACACCATATATTTT.

The V gene is TRBV7-2, the J gene TRBJ1-2; TRBD1 agrees at 7 bases. CDR3 length: 16 amino acids. Germline lookup yields CDR1 SGHTA and CDR2 FQGNSA. V lost 1 base to trimming and J lost 2 bases; unmatched junction nucleotides: 7. The CDR3 sequence: CASSLGGKGANYGYTF. The DNA for the CDR3 is TGTGCCAGCAGCTTAGGGGGAAAGGGGGCGAACTATGGCTACACCTTC.

The chain employs TRBV7-9 and TRBJ1-6, with 9 bases identical to TRBD1. The CDR3 is 17 residues long. The V gene's germline CDR1 is SEHNR and CDR2 FQNEAQ (reference sequence). J lost 7 bases, V lost 6 bases, and 13 bases had no gene match. CDR3 nucleotide sequence: TGTGCCAGCAGTCCCCCCGGGACAGGGCCCGTGAATTCACCCCTCCACTTT. Its protein product is CASSPPGTGPVNSPLHF.

The chain combines TRBV20-1 with TRBJ2-3, with 9 nucleotides matching TRBD2. V was clipped by 3 bases and J by 0 bases; unmatched bases: 10. CDR3 length: 17 residues. Per germline, CDR1 DFQATT and CDR2 SNEGSKA (reference sequence). The CDR3 here is CSASKFRLADSTDTQYF. The CDR3 nucleotides read TGCAGTGCTAGTAAGTTTAGACTAGCGGATAGCACAGATACGCAGTATTTT.

The chain recombines TRBV18 with TRBJ1-2; TRBD1 agrees at 11 bases. The CDR3 extends over 19 amino acids. Germline V CDR1 and CDR2: KGHSH, LQKENI. V shed 1 base, J shed 3 bases, and the junction held 13 bases outside the gene matches. The CDR3 sequence: CASSPRPDWTGGEDYGYTF. DNA of the CDR3: TGTGCCAGCTCACCACGGCCCGATTGGACAGGGGGCGAAGACTATGGCTACACCTTC.

The gene calls are TRBV19 and TRBJ1-5, with TRBD1 matching 10 bases. Trimming removed 3 bases from V and 6 bases from J; junction bases left unmatched: 8. CDR3 size: 16 residues. Germline V lookup: CDR1 LNHDA, CDR2 SQIVND (reference sequence). The CDR3 DNA is TGTGCCAGTAGTATCGACAGGGGGCTTGGGGGTCAGCCCCAGCATTTT. Amino acid sequence: CASSIDRGLGGQPQHF.

This chain links TRBV29-1 with TRBJ1-1, with D possibly TRBD1 on 5 matching bases. The CDR3 is 12 residues long. V lost 4 bases and J 6 bases, leaving 12 bases between the germline ends. Germline values: CDR1 SQVTM, CDR2 ANQGSEA. DNA of the CDR3: TGCAGCGTTGCTGACAGCGTCTCTGAAGCTTTCTTT. This sequence encodes CSVADSVSEAFF.

The chain employs TRBV29-1 and TRBJ2-1; 11 bases match TRBD1. V was clipped by 3 bases and J by 8 bases; unmatched bases: 3. Germline CDR1 and CDR2: SQVTM and ANQGSEA. This CDR3 has 13 amino acids. This CDR3 reads CSVEDRGRYEQFF. The CDR3 coding sequence is TGCAGCGTTGAGGACAGGGGGCGGTATGAGCAGTTCTTC.